This T cell receptor (beta chain) was observed in a study of early T cells in non-severe SARS-CoV-2 infection. Notes on the study in general: VDJdb matching, biased toward anti-spike CD8 responses, missed private and CD4 specificities.

In regard to this clonotype: The target antigen is unknown.

Researchers tagged individual cDNA molecules with unique molecular identifiers. TCRdb independently ran MiXCR on the 5' RACE reads; one entry per CDR3 protein. In the table there are more than 55,000 distinct CDR3 sequences, 12% of which are singletons. This CDR3 contains 17 residues. V dropped 2 bases and J dropped 6; count of bases not matched to a gene: 12. CDR1 SGHRS and CDR2 YFSETQ come from the germline V gene. The receptor comes from an adult who was a healthcare worker with PCR-confirmed SARS-CoV-2 infection or an uninfected control (not recorded which). This chain connects TRBV5-1 to TRBJ2-2, with 8 bases identical to TRBD2. The sequenced material came from whole blood. The chain's CDR3 is CASSFKAGASSAGELFF. Written as DNA, the CDR3 is TGCGCCAGCAGCTTCAAAGCGGGGGCCTCTAGTGCCGGGGAGCTGTTTTTT.